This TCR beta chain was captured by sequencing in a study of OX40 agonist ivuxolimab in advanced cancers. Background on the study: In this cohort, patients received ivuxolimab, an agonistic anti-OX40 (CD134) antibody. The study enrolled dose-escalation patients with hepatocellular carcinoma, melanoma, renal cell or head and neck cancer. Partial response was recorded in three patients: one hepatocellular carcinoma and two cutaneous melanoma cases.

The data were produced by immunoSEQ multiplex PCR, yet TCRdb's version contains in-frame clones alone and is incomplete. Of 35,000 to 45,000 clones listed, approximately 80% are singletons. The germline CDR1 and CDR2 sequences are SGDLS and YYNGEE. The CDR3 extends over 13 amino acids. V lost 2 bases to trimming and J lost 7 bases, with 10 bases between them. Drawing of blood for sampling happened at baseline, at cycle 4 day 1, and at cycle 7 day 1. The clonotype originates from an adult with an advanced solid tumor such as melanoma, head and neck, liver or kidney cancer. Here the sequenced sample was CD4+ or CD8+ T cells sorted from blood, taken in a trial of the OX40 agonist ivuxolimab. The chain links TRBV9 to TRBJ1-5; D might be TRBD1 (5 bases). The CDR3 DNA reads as TGTGCCAGCAGCGTCGGGGACTTCCAGCCCCAGCATTTT. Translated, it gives CASSVGDFQPQHF.